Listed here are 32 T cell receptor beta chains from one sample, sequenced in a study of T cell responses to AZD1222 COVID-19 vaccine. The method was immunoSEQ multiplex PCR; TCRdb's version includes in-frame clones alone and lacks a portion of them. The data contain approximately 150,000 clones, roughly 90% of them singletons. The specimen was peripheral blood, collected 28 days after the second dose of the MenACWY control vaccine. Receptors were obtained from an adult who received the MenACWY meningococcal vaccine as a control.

Here the CDR3 DNA reads TGTGCCAGCAGCAAAGCAACGCTAGCGGTTTGCACAGATACGCAGTATTTT. Translated: CASSKATLAVCTDTQYF. This chain links TRBV21-1 with TRBJ2-3; TRBD2 is the table's D call and was not checked against the DNA. TRBV21-1 is classified as a pseudogene. The CDR3 consists of 17 residues.

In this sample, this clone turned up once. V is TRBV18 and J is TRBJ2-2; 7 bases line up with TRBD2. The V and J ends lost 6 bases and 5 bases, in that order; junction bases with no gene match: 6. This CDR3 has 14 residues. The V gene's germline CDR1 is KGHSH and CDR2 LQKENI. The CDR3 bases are TGTGCCAGCTCGAGGGAGGGGCCAACCGGGGAGCTGTTTTTT. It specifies CASSREGPTGELFF.

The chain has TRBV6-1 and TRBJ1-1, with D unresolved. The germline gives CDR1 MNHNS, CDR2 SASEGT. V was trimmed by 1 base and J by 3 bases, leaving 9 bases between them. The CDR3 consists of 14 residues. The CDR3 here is CASSEEAWDTEAFF. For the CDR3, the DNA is TGTGCCAGCAGTGAAGAGGCGTGGGACACTGAAGCTTTCTTT.

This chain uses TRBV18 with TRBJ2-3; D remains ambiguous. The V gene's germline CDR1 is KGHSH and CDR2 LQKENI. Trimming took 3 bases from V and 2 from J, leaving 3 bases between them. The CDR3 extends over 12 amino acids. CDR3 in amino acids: CASSPDTDTQYF. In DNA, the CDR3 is TGTGCCAGCTCACCCGACACAGATACGCAGTATTTT.

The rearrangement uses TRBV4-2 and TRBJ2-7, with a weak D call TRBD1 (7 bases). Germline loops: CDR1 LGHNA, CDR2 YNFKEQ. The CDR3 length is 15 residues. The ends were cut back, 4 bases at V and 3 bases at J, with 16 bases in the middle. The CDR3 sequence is CASSRHAGQSYEQYF. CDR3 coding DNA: TGTGCCAGCAGCCGACATGCGGGACAGAGCTACGAGCAGTACTTC.

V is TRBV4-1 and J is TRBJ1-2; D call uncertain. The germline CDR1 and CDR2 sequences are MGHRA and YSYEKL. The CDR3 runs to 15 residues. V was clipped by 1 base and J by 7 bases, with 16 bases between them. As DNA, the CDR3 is TGCGCCAGCAGCCAAGTAGGACTGACGACTTCTGGCTACACCTTC. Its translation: CASSQVGLTTSGYTF.

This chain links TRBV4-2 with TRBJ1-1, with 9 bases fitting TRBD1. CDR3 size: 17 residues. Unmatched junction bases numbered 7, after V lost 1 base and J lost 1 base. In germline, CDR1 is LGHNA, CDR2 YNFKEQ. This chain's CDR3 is CASSQAGGTGRNTEAFF. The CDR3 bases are TGTGCCAGCAGCCAAGCGGGGGGGACAGGGAGGAACACTGAAGCTTTCTTT.

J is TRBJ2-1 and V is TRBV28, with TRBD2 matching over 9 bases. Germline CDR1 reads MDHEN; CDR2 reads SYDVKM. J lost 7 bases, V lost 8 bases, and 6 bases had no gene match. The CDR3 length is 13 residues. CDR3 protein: CASEASGRNEQFF. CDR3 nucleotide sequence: TGTGCCAGCGAAGCGAGCGGGAGGAATGAGCAGTTCTTC.

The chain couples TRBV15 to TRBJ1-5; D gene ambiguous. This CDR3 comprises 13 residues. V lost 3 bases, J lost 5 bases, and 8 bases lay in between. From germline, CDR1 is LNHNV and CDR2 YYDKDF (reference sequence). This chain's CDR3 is CATSSNLDQPQHF. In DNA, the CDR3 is TGTGCCACCAGCAGCAACCTAGATCAGCCCCAGCATTTT.

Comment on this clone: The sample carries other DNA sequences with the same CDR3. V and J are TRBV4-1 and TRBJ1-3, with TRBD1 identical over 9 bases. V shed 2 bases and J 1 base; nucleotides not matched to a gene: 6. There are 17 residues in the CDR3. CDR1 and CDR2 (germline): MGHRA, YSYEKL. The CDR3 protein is CASSQTPGQGSGNTIYF. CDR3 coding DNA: TGCGCCAGCAGCCAAACTCCGGGACAGGGATCTGGAAACACCATATATTTT.

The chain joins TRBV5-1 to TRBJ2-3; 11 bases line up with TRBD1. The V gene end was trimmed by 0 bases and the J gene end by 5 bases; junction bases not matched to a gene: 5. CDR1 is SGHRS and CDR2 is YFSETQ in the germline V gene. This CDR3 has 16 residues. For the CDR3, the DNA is TGCGCCAGCAGCTTGGGGGACAGGGGGTCGGTAGATACGCAGTATTTT. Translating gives CASSLGDRGSVDTQYF.

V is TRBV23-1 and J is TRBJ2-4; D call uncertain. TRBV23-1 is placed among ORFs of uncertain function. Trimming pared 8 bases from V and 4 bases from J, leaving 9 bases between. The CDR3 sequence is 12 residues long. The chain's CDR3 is CASSHRKNIQYF. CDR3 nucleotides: TGCGCCAGCTCCCATAGGAAAAACATTCAGTACTTC.

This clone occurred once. This chain's CDR3 is CASSGHSGAEQYF. The CDR3 DNA is TGTGCCAGCAGCGGCCATTCGGGAGCCGAGCAGTACTTC. V and J are TRBV9 and TRBJ2-7, with D possibly matching TRBD2 (6 bases). V was pared by 3 bases and J by 6 bases, with 13 bases between. CDR3 length equals 13 residues. Per the germline V gene, CDR1 is SGDLS and CDR2 is YYNGEE.

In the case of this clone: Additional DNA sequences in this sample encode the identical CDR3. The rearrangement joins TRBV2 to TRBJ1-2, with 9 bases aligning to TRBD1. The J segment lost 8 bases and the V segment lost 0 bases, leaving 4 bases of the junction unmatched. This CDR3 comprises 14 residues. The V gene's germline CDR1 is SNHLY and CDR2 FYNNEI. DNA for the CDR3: TGTGCCAGCAGTGAAGCAAGACAGGGGGGAGGCTACACCTTC. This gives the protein CASSEARQGGGYTF.

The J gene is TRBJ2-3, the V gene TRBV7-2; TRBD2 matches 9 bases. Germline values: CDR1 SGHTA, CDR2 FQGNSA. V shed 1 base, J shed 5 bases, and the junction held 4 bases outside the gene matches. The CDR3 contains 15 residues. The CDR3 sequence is CASSLGGGAKDTQYF. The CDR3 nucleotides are TGTGCCAGCAGCTTAGGCGGGGGGGCCAAAGATACGCAGTATTTT.

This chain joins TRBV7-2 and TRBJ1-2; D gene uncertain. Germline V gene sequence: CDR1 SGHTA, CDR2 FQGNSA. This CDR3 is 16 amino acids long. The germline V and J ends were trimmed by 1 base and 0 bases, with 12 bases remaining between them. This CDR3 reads CASSLEGNRANYGYTF. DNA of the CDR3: TGTGCCAGCAGCTTAGAAGGTAACAGAGCTAACTATGGCTACACCTTC.

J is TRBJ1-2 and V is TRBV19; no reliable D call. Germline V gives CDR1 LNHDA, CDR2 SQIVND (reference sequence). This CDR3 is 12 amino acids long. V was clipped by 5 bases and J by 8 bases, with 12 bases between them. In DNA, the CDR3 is TGTGCCAGTAGTGGACTGATTTACGGCTACACCTTC. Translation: CASSGLIYGYTF.

DNA of the CDR3: TGTGCCAGCAGTTACCGACAGGTCGAGAATTCACCCCTCCACTTT. Translating it yields CASSYRQVENSPLHF. V gene TRBV6-5 combines with J gene TRBJ1-6, with D possibly TRBD1 on 6 matching bases. V was cut by 2 bases and J by 7 bases, with 12 bases left in between. Germline V lookup: CDR1 MNHEY, CDR2 SVGAGI. The CDR3 loop spans 15 amino acids.

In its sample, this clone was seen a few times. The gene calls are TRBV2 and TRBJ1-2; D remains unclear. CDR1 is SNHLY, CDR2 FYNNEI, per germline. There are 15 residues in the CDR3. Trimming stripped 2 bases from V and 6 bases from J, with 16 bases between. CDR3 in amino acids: CASSELTKAGNGYTF. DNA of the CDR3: TGTGCCAGCAGTGAACTGACAAAAGCCGGGAATGGCTACACCTTC.

The CDR3 bases are TGTGCCAGCAGTCTCACCGACGGATACAATGAGCAGTTCTTC. Protein: CASSLTDGYNEQFF. The chain recombines TRBV6-5 with TRBJ2-1, with unresolved D. Trimming removed 5 bases at V and 4 bases at J, with 12 bases between. In germline, CDR1 is MNHEY, CDR2 SVGAGI. The CDR3 is 14 amino acids.

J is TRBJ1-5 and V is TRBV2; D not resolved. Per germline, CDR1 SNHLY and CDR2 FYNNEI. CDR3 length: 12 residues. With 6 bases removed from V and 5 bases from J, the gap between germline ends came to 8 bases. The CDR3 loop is CASSKGHQPQHF. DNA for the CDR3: TGTGCCAGCAGCAAGGGTCATCAGCCCCAGCATTTT.

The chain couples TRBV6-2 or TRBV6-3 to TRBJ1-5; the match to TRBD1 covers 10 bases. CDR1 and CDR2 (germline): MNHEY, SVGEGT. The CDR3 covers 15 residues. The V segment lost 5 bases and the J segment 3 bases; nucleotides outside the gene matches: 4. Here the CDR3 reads CASSPGTGDNQPQHF. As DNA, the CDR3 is TGTGCCAGCAGTCCCGGGACAGGGGACAATCAGCCCCAGCATTTT.

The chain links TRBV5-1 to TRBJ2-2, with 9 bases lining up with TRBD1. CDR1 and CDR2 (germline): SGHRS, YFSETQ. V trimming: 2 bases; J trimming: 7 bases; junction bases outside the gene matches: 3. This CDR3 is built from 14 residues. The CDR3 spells CASSFTGGNGELFF. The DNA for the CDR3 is TGCGCCAGCAGCTTTACAGGGGGCAACGGGGAGCTGTTTTTT.

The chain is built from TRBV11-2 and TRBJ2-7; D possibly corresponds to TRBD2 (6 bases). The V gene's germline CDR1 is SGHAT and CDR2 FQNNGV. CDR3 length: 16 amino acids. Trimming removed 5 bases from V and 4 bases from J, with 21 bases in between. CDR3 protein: CASSPTPGTLIYEQYF. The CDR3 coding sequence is TGTGCCAGCAGCCCCACCCCCGGGACTCTTATTTACGAGCAGTACTTC.

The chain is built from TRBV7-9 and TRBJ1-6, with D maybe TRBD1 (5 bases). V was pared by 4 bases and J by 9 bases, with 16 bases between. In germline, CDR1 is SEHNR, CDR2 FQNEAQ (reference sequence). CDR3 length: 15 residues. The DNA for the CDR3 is TGTGCCAGCAGCTCCGGGACCACGGACGGTTCACCCCTCCACTTT. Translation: CASSSGTTDGSPLHF.

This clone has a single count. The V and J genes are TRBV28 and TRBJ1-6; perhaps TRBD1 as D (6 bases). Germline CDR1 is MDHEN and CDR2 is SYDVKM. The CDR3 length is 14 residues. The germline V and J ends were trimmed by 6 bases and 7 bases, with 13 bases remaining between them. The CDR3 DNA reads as TGTGCCAGCAGCTCGGGGGCTGACAATTCACCCCTCCACTTT. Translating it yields CASSSGADNSPLHF.

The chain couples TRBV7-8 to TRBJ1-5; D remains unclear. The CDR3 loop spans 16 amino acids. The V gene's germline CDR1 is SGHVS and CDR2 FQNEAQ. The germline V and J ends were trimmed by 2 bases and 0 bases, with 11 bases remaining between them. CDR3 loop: CASSLWGGDSNQPQHF. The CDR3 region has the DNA TGTGCCAGCAGCTTATGGGGAGGAGATAGCAATCAGCCCCAGCATTTT. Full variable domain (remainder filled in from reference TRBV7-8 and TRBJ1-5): GAGVSQSPRYKVAKRGQDVALRCDPISGHVSLFWYQQALGQGPEFLTYFQNEAQLDKSGLPSDRFFAERPEGSVSTLKIQRTQQEDSAVYLCASSLWGGDSNQPQHFGDGTRLSIL.

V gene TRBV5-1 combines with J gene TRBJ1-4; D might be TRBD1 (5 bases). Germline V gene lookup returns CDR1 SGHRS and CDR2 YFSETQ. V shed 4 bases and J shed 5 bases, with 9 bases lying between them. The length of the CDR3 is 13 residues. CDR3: CASSGGKNEKLFF. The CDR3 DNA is TGCGCCAGCAGCGGGGGGAAGAATGAAAAACTGTTTTTT.

The CDR3 sequence: CASSFPQGGWNTEAFF. The CDR3 nucleotides read TGTGCCAGCAGTTTTCCTCAGGGGGGATGGAACACTGAAGCTTTCTTT. V usage is TRBV28 and J usage is TRBJ1-1; TRBD1 agrees at 7 bases. Germline CDR1 MDHEN, CDR2 SYDVKM. The CDR3 covers 16 residues. V shed 3 bases, J shed 1 base, and the junction held 8 bases outside the gene matches.

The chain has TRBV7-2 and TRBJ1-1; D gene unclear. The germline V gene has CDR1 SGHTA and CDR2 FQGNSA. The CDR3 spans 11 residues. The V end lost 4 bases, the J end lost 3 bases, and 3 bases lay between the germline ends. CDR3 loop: CASSSYTEAFF. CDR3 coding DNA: TGTGCCAGCAGCTCTTACACTGAAGCTTTCTTT.

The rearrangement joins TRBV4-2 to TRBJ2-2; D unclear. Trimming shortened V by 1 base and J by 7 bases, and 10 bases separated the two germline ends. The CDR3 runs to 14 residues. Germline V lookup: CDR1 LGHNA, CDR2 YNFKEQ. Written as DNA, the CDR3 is TGTGCCAGCAGCCAAGTGGCAGCCAGCGGGGAGCTGTTTTTT. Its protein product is CASSQVAASGELFF.

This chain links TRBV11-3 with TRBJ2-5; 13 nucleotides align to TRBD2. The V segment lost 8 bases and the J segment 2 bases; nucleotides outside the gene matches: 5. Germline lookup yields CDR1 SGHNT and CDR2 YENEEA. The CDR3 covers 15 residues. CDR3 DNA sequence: TGTGCCAGCGGGTGGACTAGCGGGGGACAAGAGACCCAGTACTTC. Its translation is CASGWTSGGQETQYF. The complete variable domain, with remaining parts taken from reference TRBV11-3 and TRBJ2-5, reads EAGVVQSPRYKIIEKKQPVAFWCNPISGHNTLYWYLQNLGQGPELLIRYENEEAVDDSQLPKDRFSAERLKGVDSTLKIQPAELGDSAVYLCASGWTSGGQETQYFGPGTRLLVL.